These T cell receptor beta chains were read from a single sample in a study of cytomegalovirus exposure and HLA in healthy donors. Sequencing was performed with immunoSEQ multiplex PCR; in TCRdb, only in-frame clones are kept and a portion is missing. The data hold roughly 180,000 clones, with approximately 84% observed a single time. Sequencing input: PBMCs. All receptors derive from a woman in her 30s in good health and CMV-seropositive. Each CDR3 is given with its conserved first and last residue. The order of the fields is clone size, D gene, V gene, J gene, CDR3 protein, CDR3 DNA. D genes are given only for firm matches. Clone size, where shown, is once, few, many, or a class for clones that have expanded.

>once|TRBD2|TRBV4-2|TRBJ2-7
CASSLAGGASCEQYF
TGTGCCAGCAGCCTCGCCGGGGGGGCCTCCTGCGAGCAGTACTTC
>.|.|TRBV5-4|TRBJ2-7
CASRVEQGLNEQYF
TGTGCCAGCAGGGTAGAGCAGGGATTGAACGAGCAGTACTTC
>.|TRBD1|TRBV4-3|TRBJ2-5
CASSHRDRGIAETQYF
TGCGCCAGCAGCCACCGGGACAGGGGTATCGCGGAGACCCAGTACTTC
>.|TRBD1|TRBV30|TRBJ1-1
CAWDITGGNTEAFF
TGTGCCTGGGATATTACAGGGGGGAACACTGAAGCTTTCTTT
>.|.|TRBV28|TRBJ2-7
CATSLRGGLYEQYF
TGTGCCACCTCCCTACGAGGGGGTCTCTACGAGCAGTACTTC
>.|.|TRBV5-1|TRBJ1-1
CASTLRGAATEAFF
TGCGCCAGCACCCTGCGGGGGGCGGCCACTGAAGCTTTCTTT
>.|.|TRBV2|TRBJ1-4
CASSYIRRVEKLFF
TGTGCCAGCAGTTATATACGGAGGGTAGAAAAACTGTTTTTT
>.|.|TRBV11-2|TRBJ2-2
CASSEQGIGGELFF
TGTGCCAGCAGCGAACAGGGAATTGGCGGGGAGCTGTTTTTT
>.|TRBD1|TRBV4-1|TRBJ2-7
CASSQDQTGAYEQYF
TGCGCCAGCAGCCAAGATCAGACAGGGGCCTACGAGCAGTACTTC
>.|TRBD1|TRBV5-4|TRBJ2-5
CASSRTGERETQYF
TGTGCCAGCAGCCGGACAGGGGAGCGAGAGACCCAGTACTTC
>.|TRBD1|TRBV25-1|TRBJ1-1
CASRETGVVTEAFF
TGTGCCAGCAGGGAAACAGGGGTGGTCACTGAAGCTTTCTTT
>.|.|TRBV7-8|TRBJ1-4
CASSFGAYNEKLFF
TGTGCCAGCAGCTTTGGGGCGTATAATGAAAAACTGTTTTTT
>.|TRBD1|TRBV7-2|TRBJ2-7
CASSRDRGLSEQYF
TGTGCCAGCAGCCGAGACAGGGGGCTGTCCGAGCAGTACTTC
>.|.|TRBV7-9|TRBJ1-1
CASSSLGGWAEAFF
TGTGCCAGCAGCAGCCTAGGGGGATGGGCTGAAGCTTTCTTT
>.|TRBD1|TRBV18|TRBJ2-7
CASSPRPGQDGYEQYF
TGTGCCAGCTCACCGCGACCGGGACAGGATGGCTACGAGCAGTACTTC
>.|TRBD1|TRBV5-6|TRBJ2-7
CASSFGTGAYEQYF
TGTGCCAGCAGCTTTGGGACAGGAGCCTACGAGCAGTACTTC
>.|TRBD2|TRBV19|TRBJ2-1
CASSITSGRTNEQFF
TGTGCCAGTAGTATTACTAGCGGGAGAACAAATGAGCAGTTCTTC
>.|TRBD2|TRBV5-1|TRBJ2-3
CASSLESGRVGTDTQYF
TGCGCCAGCAGCTTGGAAAGCGGGAGAGTTGGCACAGATACGCAGTATTTT
>.|TRBD1|TRBV5-1|TRBJ1-2
CASTLHGGGQQNYGYTF
TGCGCCAGCACTCTCCACGGTGGGGGACAGCAGAACTATGGCTACACCTTC
>.|.|TRBV5-6|TRBJ2-2
CASSFWAPGELFF
TGTGCCAGCAGCTTCTGGGCCCCCGGGGAGCTGTTTTTT
>.|TRBD2|TRBV9|TRBJ2-3
CASSVGGGATDTQYF
TGTGCCAGCAGCGTAGGCGGGGGGGCCACAGATACGCAGTATTTT
>.|.|TRBV2|TRBJ2-5
CASSEAMQETQYF
TGTGCCAGCAGTGAAGCTATGCAAGAGACCCAGTACTTC
>few|TRBD1|TRBV15|TRBJ1-6
CATSGQGNSPLHF
TGTGCCACCAGCGGACAGGGCAATTCACCCCTCCACTTT
>.|.|TRBV5-6|TRBJ2-7
CASSSPLNPRIYEQYF
TGTGCCAGCAGCTCACCACTCAACCCTAGGATCTACGAGCAGTACTTC
>.|.|TRBV11-2|TRBJ2-1
CASSDDQAGSRDNEQFF
TGTGCCAGCAGCGATGATCAAGCGGGTTCTAGGGACAATGAGCAGTTCTTC
>many|TRBD1|TRBV2|TRBJ1-3
CASSEEQGANTIYF
TGTGCCAGCAGTGAGGAACAGGGGGCAAACACCATATATTTT
>.|TRBD2|TRBV2|TRBJ2-1
CAFGRAGGQFF
TGTGCCTTTGGGCGGGCGGGAGGACAGTTCTTC
>few|.|TRBV4-1|TRBJ2-1
CASSQAGTFGNYNEQFF
TGCGCCAGCAGCCAGGCGGGGACCTTTGGCAACTACAATGAGCAGTTCTTC
>.|TRBD2|TRBV11-2|TRBJ2-3
CASSLTLAGGGTDTQYF
TGTGCCAGCAGCCTGACCTTAGCGGGAGGGGGAACAGATACGCAGTATTTT
>.|TRBD1|TRBV19|TRBJ2-1
CASTDRGENEQFF
TGTGCCAGTACGGACAGGGGAGAAAATGAGCAGTTCTTC
>few|TRBD1|TRBV19|TRBJ1-5
CASSIQGAATSYSNQPQHF
TGTGCCAGTAGTATTCAGGGGGCCGCCACTTCTTATAGCAATCAGCCCCAGCATTTT
>.|.|TRBV6-1|TRBJ2-4
CASSLSTGEVGIQYF
TGTGCCAGCAGCCTAAGCACAGGGGAGGTGGGCATTCAGTACTTC
>.|TRBD1|TRBV19|TRBJ2-5
CASSIPTTGRETQYF
TGTGCCAGTAGTATACCGACGACAGGGAGAGAGACCCAGTACTTC
>few|TRBD1|TRBV5-1|TRBJ1-6
CASSWDGDSSPLHF
TGCGCCAGCAGCTGGGACGGGGACAGTTCACCCCTCCACTTT
>once|TRBD2|TRBV28|TRBJ2-1
CASSGGLAGTYNEQFF
TGTGCCAGCAGTGGCGGACTAGCGGGAACCTACAATGAGCAGTTCTTC
>.|TRBD1|TRBV11-2|TRBJ2-7
CASSLAGTAAYEQYF
TGTGCCAGCAGTCTCGCTGGGACAGCCGCCTACGAGCAGTACTTC
>once|.|TRBV9|TRBJ1-3
CASSAPGSLPHSGNTIYF
TGTGCCAGCAGCGCCCCGGGATCTCTCCCCCACTCTGGAAACACCATATATTTT
>.|TRBD2|TRBV5-1|TRBJ2-7
CASSLQAGLTYEQYF
TGCGCCAGCAGCTTGCAAGCGGGATTAACCTACGAGCAGTACTTC
>.|TRBD2|TRBV7-8|TRBJ2-5
CASSRGDQETQYF
TGTGCCAGCAGCCGGGGGGACCAAGAGACCCAGTACTTC
>.|TRBD1|TRBV19|TRBJ1-2
CASSWGQGDYGYTF
TGTGCCAGTAGTTGGGGACAGGGCGACTATGGCTACACCTTC